These 17 T cell receptor beta chains share one sample of origin, sequenced in a study of a mutant IDH1 vaccine in newly diagnosed glioma. Libraries were prepared by immunoSEQ multiplex PCR; TCRdb keeps only in-frame clonotypes and omits some of them. Of roughly 72,000 clones in the sample, 75% to 95% were seen once. These receptors have no identified antigens. The time point was: week 5, during vaccination. Vaccinated patients received 300 ug of mutant IDH1 20-mer peptide per dose, with topical imiquimod. The input for sequencing was PBMCs, taken from a glioma patient whose treatment included an IDH1 peptide vaccine. The receptors come from a woman aged 45-60 years with glioma.

This rearrangement joins TRBV4-1 to TRBJ2-7, with 9 bases fitting TRBD1. This CDR3 comprises 17 residues. In germline, CDR1 is MGHRA, CDR2 YSYEKL. The trim removed 6 bases at V and 0 bases at J, leaving 12 bases unmatched. CDR3 sequence reads: CASSRATGQGVSYEQYF. Here the CDR3 DNA reads TGCGCCAGCAGTCGTGCCACGGGACAGGGCGTCTCCTACGAGCAGTACTTC.

This sequence joins TRBV30 and TRBJ2-7, with D perhaps assigned TRBD1 or TRBD2 (5 bases each). V dropped 8 bases and J dropped 1 base, with 12 bases sitting between them. Germline V lookup: CDR1 GTSNPN, CDR2 SVGIG (reference sequence). The CDR3 spans 12 residues. In DNA, the CDR3 is TGTGCCGGGGGAAGGCTATCCTACGAGCAGTACTTC. Translating gives CAGGRLSYEQYF.

The rearrangement joins TRBV13 to TRBJ1-1; a possible D gene is TRBD1 (6 bases). V lost 5 bases to trimming and J lost 1 base, with 11 bases between them. Germline V gives CDR1 PRHDT, CDR2 FYEKMQ (reference sequence). The length of the CDR3 is 14 residues. CDR3 amino acids: CASSASTGNTEAFF. CDR3 DNA: TGTGCCAGCAGCGCTTCGACAGGGAACACTGAAGCTTTCTTT.

The V call is TRBV6-5, the J call TRBJ1-1; 7 nucleotides agree with TRBD1. The CDR3 runs to 14 residues. The germline V gene encodes CDR1 MNHEY and CDR2 SVGAGI. V shed 7 bases, J shed 4 bases, and the junction held 9 bases outside the gene matches. As DNA, the CDR3 is TGTGCCAGCAAATCCGACAGGGCGAGCACTGAAGCTTTCTTT. It codes for CASKSDRASTEAFF.

V is TRBV27 and J is TRBJ2-1, with D hard to call. In germline, CDR1 is MNHEY, CDR2 SMNVEV (reference sequence). This CDR3 spans 13 amino acids. V lost 2 bases, J lost 2 bases, and 4 bases lay in between. This CDR3 is CASSLRAYNEQFF. The CDR3 DNA is TGTGCCAGCAGTTTACGGGCCTACAATGAGCAGTTCTTC.

Concerning this clone: Other DNA sequences within the sample encode an identical CDR3. CDR3 in amino acids: CASSVGGDGYEQYF. CDR3 sequence (DNA): TGTGCCAGCAGCGTCGGAGGGGATGGTTACGAGCAGTACTTC. This chain uses TRBV9 with TRBJ2-7, with D maybe TRBD2 (6 bases). V lost 2 bases and J 4 bases, leaving 13 bases between the germline ends. CDR1 is SGDLS, CDR2 YYNGEE, per germline. This CDR3 comprises 14 residues.

The chain couples TRBV5-1 to TRBJ2-3; TRBD1 might be the D (6 bases). Germline values: CDR1 SGHRS, CDR2 YFSETQ. Trimming stripped 2 bases from V and 0 bases from J, with 7 bases between. The CDR3 covers 14 residues. This chain's CDR3 is CASSLTGSTDTQYF. The CDR3 DNA sequence: TGCGCCAGCAGCTTAACAGGGAGCACAGATACGCAGTATTTT.

V usage is TRBV6-1 and J usage is TRBJ1-2; D remains unclear. CDR3 length equals 13 residues. From germline, CDR1 is MNHNS and CDR2 SASEGT. Trimming removed 3 bases at V and 7 bases at J, with 12 bases between. In DNA, the CDR3 is TGTGCCAGCAGTGAGGGAAAGAGCCGTGGCTACACCTTC. It yields the protein CASSEGKSRGYTF.

Comment on this clone: Other DNA variants within this sample encode the same CDR3. The chain has TRBV11-2 and TRBJ2-7; D not resolved. The germline V gene has CDR1 SGHAT and CDR2 FQNNGV. The CDR3 loop spans 12 amino acids. Trimming took off 0 bases at V and 3 bases at J, with 3 bases between the two ends. This chain's CDR3 is CASSLDGYEQYF. CDR3 bases: TGTGCCAGCAGCTTAGACGGCTACGAGCAGTACTTC.

The chain's CDR3 is CASSLGLGNTGELFF. The DNA of the CDR3 is TGCGCCAGCAGCTTGGGACTAGGAAACACCGGGGAGCTGTTTTTT. The chain uses TRBV5-1 and TRBJ2-2, with D tentatively TRBD2 (6 bases). The CDR3 length is 15 residues. Germline values: CDR1 SGHRS, CDR2 YFSETQ. Trimming pared 0 bases from V and 2 bases from J, leaving 8 bases between.

V is TRBV5-4 and J is TRBJ1-4; TRBD1 matches at 7 bases. The CDR3 covers 14 residues. Germline V gene lookup returns CDR1 SGHNT and CDR2 YYREEE (reference sequence). V lost 3 bases to trimming and J lost 4 bases; unmatched junction nucleotides: 3. The DNA for the CDR3 is TGTGCCAGCAGCTCGGGACAGAATAATGAAAAACTGTTTTTT. Amino acid sequence: CASSSGQNNEKLFF.

The gene calls are TRBV7-3 and TRBJ1-1; maybe TRBD1 (5 bases). Germline V gene sequence: CDR1 SGHTA, CDR2 FQGTGA. CDR3 length equals 16 residues. Trimming removed 0 bases from V and 3 bases from J, with 14 bases in between. The CDR3 is CASSLTTGTKDTEAFF. In DNA form, the CDR3 reads TGTGCCAGCAGCTTAACGACGGGGACGAAGGACACTGAAGCTTTCTTT.

The chain has TRBV19 and TRBJ1-4; D ambiguous. Per the germline V gene, CDR1 is LNHDA and CDR2 is SQIVND (reference sequence). Trimming pared 1 base from V and 7 bases from J, leaving 10 bases between. The CDR3 loop spans 14 amino acids. The CDR3 DNA reads TGTGCCAGTAGTATAGTTTCAGGAACTGAAAAACTGTTTTTT. It yields the protein CASSIVSGTEKLFF. Full variable domain (outside the CDR3, taken from reference TRBV19 and TRBJ1-4): DGGITQSPKYLFRKEGQNVTLSCEQNLNHDAMYWYRQDPGQGLRLIYYSQIVNDFQKGDIAEGYSVSREKKESFPLTVTSAQKNPTAFYLCASSIVSGTEKLFFGSGTQLSVL.

The chain couples TRBV5-4 to TRBJ2-7, with 9 bases identical to TRBD1. The CDR3 is 16 amino acids. Germline lookup yields CDR1 SGHNT and CDR2 YYREEE (reference sequence). V was clipped by 4 bases and J by 3 bases; unmatched bases: 11. CDR3 sequence: CASSQPVGTGLYEQYF. The DNA of the CDR3 is TGTGCCAGCAGCCAGCCCGTGGGGACAGGGCTCTACGAGCAGTACTTC.

The chain is built from TRBV9 and TRBJ2-3; 8 nucleotides match TRBD2. The CDR3 is 14 amino acids. With 0 bases clipped from V and 4 bases from J, the junction kept 1 base outside the gene matches. Germline CDR1 reads SGDLS; CDR2 reads YYNGEE. CDR3 bases: TGTGCCAGCAGCGTAGACGGGAGGGCAGATACGCAGTATTTT. This gives the protein CASSVDGRADTQYF.

This clone was counted only a few times. This chain links TRBV5-1 with TRBJ2-2; 8 positions agree with TRBD2. CDR3 length equals 16 residues. The V gene end was trimmed by 1 base and the J gene end by 3 bases; junction bases not matched to a gene: 5. CDR1 is SGHRS, CDR2 YFSETQ, per germline. CDR3 sequence (DNA): TGCGCCAGCAGCTTGAGTAGCGGGATAGACACCGGGGAGCTGTTTTTT. Protein sequence: CASSLSSGIDTGELFF.

The chain is built from TRBV20-1 and TRBJ2-1; no reliable D call. V lost 6 bases to trimming and J lost 6 bases, with 6 bases between them. CDR1 and CDR2 (germline): DFQATT, SNEGSKA (reference sequence). There are 10 residues in the CDR3. DNA of the CDR3: TGCAGTGCATTCTCCAATGAGCAGTTCTTC. This sequence encodes CSAFSNEQFF.